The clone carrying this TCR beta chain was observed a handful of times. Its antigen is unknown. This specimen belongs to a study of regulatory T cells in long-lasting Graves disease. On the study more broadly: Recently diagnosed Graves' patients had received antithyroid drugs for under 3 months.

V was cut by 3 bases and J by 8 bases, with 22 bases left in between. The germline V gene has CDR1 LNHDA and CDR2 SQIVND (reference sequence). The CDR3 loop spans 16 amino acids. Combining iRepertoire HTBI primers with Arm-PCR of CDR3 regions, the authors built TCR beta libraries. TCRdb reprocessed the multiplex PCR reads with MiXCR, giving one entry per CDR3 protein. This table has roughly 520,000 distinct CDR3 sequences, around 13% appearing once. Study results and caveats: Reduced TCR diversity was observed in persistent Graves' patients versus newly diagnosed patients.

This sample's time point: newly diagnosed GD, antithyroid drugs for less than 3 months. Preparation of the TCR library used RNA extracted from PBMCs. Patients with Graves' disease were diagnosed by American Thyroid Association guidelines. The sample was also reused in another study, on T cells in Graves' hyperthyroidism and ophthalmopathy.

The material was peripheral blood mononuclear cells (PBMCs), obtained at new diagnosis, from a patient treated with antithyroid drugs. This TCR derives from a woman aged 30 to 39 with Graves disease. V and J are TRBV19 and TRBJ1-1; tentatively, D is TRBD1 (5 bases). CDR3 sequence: CASSILKGGGLSEAFF. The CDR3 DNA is TGTGCCAGTAGTATTTTAAAGGGCGGGGGTCTGTCGGAAGCTTTCTTT.